Sequencing of this T cell receptor beta chain was carried out in a study of CD8 T cells in Susac syndrome. The wider study: When blood was collected, patients with Susac syndrome were therapy-naive, were taking corticosteroids, or were receiving intravenous immunoglobulin alone.

Sequencing targeted TCR beta in T cells from blood (CD8+ and CD4+). CD8+ and CD4+ T cells were negatively isolated; TEMRA cells were FACS-enriched. Reverse transcription of about 0.5 to 1 ug RNA was carried out with random hexamers. Amplification of TCR beta CDR3 by immunoSEQ multiplex PCR spanned 54 Vbeta and 13 Jbeta. TCRdb fed the immunoSEQ multiplex PCR reads into MiXCR, producing one record per CDR3 protein. The data show about 94,000 distinct CDR3 sequences, about 93% seen once. Germline CDR1 GTSNPN, CDR2 SVGIG (reference sequence). There are 15 residues in the CDR3. V was clipped by 5 bases and J by 0 bases, with 16 bases between them.

Material for sequencing was CD4+ T cells from PBMCs. V is TRBV30 and J is TRBJ1-1; the D is unclear. The receptor's source is a human donor with Susac syndrome. CDR3 loop: CAWRRGLGMNTEAFF. In DNA, the CDR3 is TGTGCCTGGCGGCGTGGCTTGGGCATGAACACTGAAGCTTTCTTT.